One T cell receptor beta chain is described in this entry. What it recognizes is unknown. Other DNA sequences in this specimen translate into the identical CDR3. These data originate in a study of CD8+ T cells in alopecia areata. For the study at large: The share of scalp area affected provided the severity score for treated patients.

The sequencing template was cDNA reverse transcribed from extracted RNA. Sequencing used immunoSEQ multiplex PCR; TCRdb keeps in-frame clones, though not all of them. The sample has approximately 210,000 clones, approximately 67% seen once; the top ten hold roughly 1.2%. Germline-derived CDR1 and CDR2 are LNHNV and YYDKDF (reference sequence). This CDR3 contains 13 residues. V shed 3 bases and J shed 2 bases, with 7 bases lying between them. The study's findings and limits: Any link of baseline CD8+ expansion to response, resting on one nonresponder, remains uncertain. Especially in alopecia totalis/universalis, lesional scalp showed greater clonality than normal scalp did. Sequencing of scalp tissue also captures the resident alphabeta T cells of normal skin.

As to treatment: oral pan-JAK inhibitor, 5-10 mg twice daily. The rearrangement joins TRBV15 to TRBJ1-1; tentative D call: TRBD1 (5 bases). Specimen: CD4+ T cells sorted from blood, collected at week 44, from a patient treated with tofacitinib. This TCR was sampled from a human donor with alopecia areata. The CDR3 sequence is CATSRQGNTEAFF. Here the CDR3 DNA reads TGTGCCACCAGCAGGCAGGGTAACACTGAAGCTTTCTTT.